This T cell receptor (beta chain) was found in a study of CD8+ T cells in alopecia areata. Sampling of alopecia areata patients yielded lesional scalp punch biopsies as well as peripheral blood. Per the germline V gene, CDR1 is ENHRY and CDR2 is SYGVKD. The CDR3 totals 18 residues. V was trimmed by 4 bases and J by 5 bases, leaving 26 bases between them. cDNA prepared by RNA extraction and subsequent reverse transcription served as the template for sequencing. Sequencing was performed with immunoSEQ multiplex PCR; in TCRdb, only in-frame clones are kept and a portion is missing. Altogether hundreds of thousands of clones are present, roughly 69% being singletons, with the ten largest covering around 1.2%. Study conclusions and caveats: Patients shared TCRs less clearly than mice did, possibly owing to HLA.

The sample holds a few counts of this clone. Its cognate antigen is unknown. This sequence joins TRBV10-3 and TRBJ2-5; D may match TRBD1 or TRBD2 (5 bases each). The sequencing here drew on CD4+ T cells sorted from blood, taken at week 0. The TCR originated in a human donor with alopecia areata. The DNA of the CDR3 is TGTGCCATCAGTGCGCCAAACTCGGGACCGGCTTGGGACGAGACCCAGTACTTC. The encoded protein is CAISAPNSGPAWDETQYF.